These T cell receptor beta chains were read from a single sample in a study of response to subunit inactivated influenza vaccine. TCRdb reanalysed the RT-PCR reads using MiXCR and keeps one entry per CDR3 protein. Among about 540,000 distinct CDR3 sequences listed, about 15% were seen once. Source: PBMCs from blood, taken about 11 days after vaccination. These receptors all come from a man aged 45-65 years who received an inactivated influenza vaccine. The CDR3 runs from the conserved cysteine through the conserved F or W. The D gene is left open where the match is weak. Only part of the rows carry a size: once, few, many, or a class if the clone is expanded.

V gene: TRBV2; D gene: .; J gene: TRBJ1-5; clone size: many; CDR3 DNA: TGTGCCAGCTCCCAAGTGGGTGGACCCCAGCATTTT; CDR3 protein: CASSQVGGPQHF
V gene: TRBV29-1; D gene: .; J gene: TRBJ2-7; clone size: few; CDR3 DNA: TGCAGCGCCTCCTTTTTCTCGACAGTCTACGAGCAGTACTTC; CDR3 protein: CSASFFSTVYEQYF
V gene: TRBV12-3/TRBV12-4; D gene: .; J gene: TRBJ2-3; clone size: few; CDR3 DNA: TGTGCCAGCAGTTTAGGAGGGAAAGATACGCAGTATTTT; CDR3 protein: CASSLGGKDTQYF
V gene: TRBV5-1; D gene: TRBD1; J gene: TRBJ1-2; clone size: few; CDR3 DNA: TGCGCCAGCAGCACCTGGACAGGGGGTGGCTACACCTTC; CDR3 protein: CASSTWTGGGYTF
V gene: TRBV6-5; D gene: .; J gene: TRBJ1-2; clone size: .; CDR3 DNA: TGTGCCAGCAGTTTGGACAGCGAGACCTATGGCTACACCTTC; CDR3 protein: CASSLDSETYGYTF
V gene: TRBV12-3/TRBV12-4; D gene: TRBD2; J gene: TRBJ2-7; clone size: .; CDR3 DNA: TGTGCCAGCAGTGTGAGGCGGGAGGGCAGCGAGCAGTACTTC; CDR3 protein: CASSVRREGSEQYF
V gene: TRBV4-2; D gene: .; J gene: TRBJ2-3; clone size: many; CDR3 DNA: TGTGCCAGCAGCCAAGACAAGCGTCGCACAGATACGCAGTATTTT; CDR3 protein: CASSQDKRRTDTQYF
V gene: TRBV6-5; D gene: .; J gene: TRBJ2-2; clone size: many; CDR3 DNA: TGTGCCAGCAGTTACTTACAGGGAATGAACACCGGGGAGCTGTTTTTT; CDR3 protein: CASSYLQGMNTGELFF
V gene: TRBV2; D gene: .; J gene: TRBJ2-3; clone size: .; CDR3 DNA: TGTGCCAGCAGTGAAGGGATGGATACGCAGTATTTT; CDR3 protein: CASSEGMDTQYF
V gene: TRBV29-1; D gene: .; J gene: TRBJ2-3; clone size: .; CDR3 DNA: TGCAGCGTTGACCCCAGGGAGAGCACAGATACGCAGTATTTT; CDR3 protein: CSVDPRESTDTQYF
V gene: TRBV20-1; D gene: TRBD1; J gene: TRBJ2-3; clone size: .; CDR3 DNA: TGCAGTGCTAGAGGGGGGACAGGGGCATCAGATACGCAGTATTTT; CDR3 protein: CSARGGTGASDTQYF
V gene: TRBV7-7; D gene: .; J gene: TRBJ2-2; clone size: few; CDR3 DNA: TGTGCTAGCAGCCCCTTCCTGGACAGCACCGGGGAGCTGTTTTTT; CDR3 protein: CASSPFLDSTGELFF
V gene: TRBV29-1; D gene: .; J gene: TRBJ2-7; clone size: few; CDR3 DNA: TGCAGCGTTGGCGGCAGGACCGAGCAGTACTTC; CDR3 protein: CSVGGRTEQYF
V gene: TRBV12-3/TRBV12-4; D gene: TRBD2; J gene: TRBJ2-1; clone size: .; CDR3 DNA: TGTGCCAGCAGTCTGGGACTAGCGTCCTCCGTGCAGTTCTTC; CDR3 protein: CASSLGLASSVQFF
V gene: TRBV7-8; D gene: .; J gene: TRBJ1-3; clone size: few; CDR3 DNA: TGTGCCAGCAGCTTTTTGCGGGGAAACACCATATATTTT; CDR3 protein: CASSFLRGNTIYF
V gene: TRBV7-2; D gene: TRBD1; J gene: TRBJ2-3; clone size: few; CDR3 DNA: TGTGCCAGCAGCGCCGACAGGGCAGGTGTTTTAGATACGCAGTATTTT; CDR3 protein: CASSADRAGVLDTQYF
V gene: TRBV6-2/TRBV6-3; D gene: TRBD2; J gene: TRBJ2-1; clone size: .; CDR3 DNA: TGTGCCAGCAGTGACAAGCGGGAGAAGCAGTTCTTC; CDR3 protein: CASSDKREKQFF